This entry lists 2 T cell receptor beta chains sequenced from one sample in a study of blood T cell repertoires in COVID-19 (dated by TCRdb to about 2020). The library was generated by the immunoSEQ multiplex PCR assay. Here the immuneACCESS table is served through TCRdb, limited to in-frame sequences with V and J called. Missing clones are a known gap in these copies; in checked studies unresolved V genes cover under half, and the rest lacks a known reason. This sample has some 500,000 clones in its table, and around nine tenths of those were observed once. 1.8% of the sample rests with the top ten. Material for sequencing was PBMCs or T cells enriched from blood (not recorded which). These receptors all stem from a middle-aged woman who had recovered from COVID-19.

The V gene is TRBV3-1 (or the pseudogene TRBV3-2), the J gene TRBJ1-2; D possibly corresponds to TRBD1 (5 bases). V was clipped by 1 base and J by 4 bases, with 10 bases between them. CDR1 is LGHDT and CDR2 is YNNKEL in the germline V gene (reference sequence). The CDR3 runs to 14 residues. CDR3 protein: CASSQVTALYGYTF. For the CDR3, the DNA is TGTGCCAGCAGCCAAGTGACAGCCCTCTATGGCTACACCTTC.

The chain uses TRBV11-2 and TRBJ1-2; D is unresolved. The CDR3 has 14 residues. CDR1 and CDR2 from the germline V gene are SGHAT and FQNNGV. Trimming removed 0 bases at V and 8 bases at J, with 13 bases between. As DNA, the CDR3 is TGTGCCAGCAGCTTAGATATCCAGTCGGGAGGCTACACCTTC. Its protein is CASSLDIQSGGYTF.